The 22 T cell receptor beta chains presented below share a single source sample, sequenced in a study of T cell repertoires in cytomegalovirus infection (dated by TCRdb to between 2018 and 2021). TCRdb records Illumina HiSeq 1500 as the sequencer. The public reads were reanalyzed by TCRdb: fastp trimming at Q25, MiXCR alignment, in-frame beta chains only. Each entry is one CDR3 protein sequence, shown with its most common DNA and genes. The sample yields 490,000 or so distinct CDR3 sequences; approximately 10% were counted once. About a tenth of the sample lies in the top ten. Sequenced material: PBMCs. These receptors originate from a human donor in good health (CMV status not recorded). Some clones in this sample may be carry-over from other donors' samples.

This clonotype was observed a handful of times. The chain carries TRBV29-1 and TRBJ2-7; perhaps D is TRBD1 or TRBD2 (6 bases each). This CDR3 has 13 residues. V lost 2 bases, J lost 0 bases, and 8 bases lay in between. The germline gives CDR1 SQVTM, CDR2 ANQGSEA. DNA of the CDR3: TGCAGCGTTGAAACGGGGGCCTCCTACGAGCAGTACTTC. Translating gives CSVETGASYEQYF.

This clonotype was recorded at least ten times. The CDR3, as DNA: TGTGCCAGCAGTGCCTTACAGGGGAGGAATCAGCCCCAGCATTTT. Translated, it gives CASSALQGRNQPQHF. The J gene is TRBJ1-5, the V gene TRBV6-5, with 7 bases that match TRBD1. Germline CDR1 and CDR2: MNHEY and SVGAGI. The J segment lost 4 bases and the V segment lost 5 bases, leaving 8 bases of the junction unmatched. The CDR3 runs to 15 residues.

This clonotype showed up many times. This rearrangement joins TRBV7-8 to TRBJ1-4, with TRBD1 matching over 8 bases. V lost 6 bases, J lost 5 bases, and 14 bases stayed unmatched. CDR3 length: 17 amino acids. Germline V gives CDR1 SGHVS, CDR2 FQNEAQ. CDR3 nucleotide sequence: TGTGCCAGCAGGACTTACACCACGGGGACAGGAAATGAAAAACTGTTTTTT. Translation: CASRTYTTGTGNEKLFF.

The sample holds many counts of this clonotype. This rearrangement joins TRBV5-6 to TRBJ1-1; 7 bases match TRBD1. There are 15 residues in the CDR3. The trim removed 0 bases at V and 4 bases at J, leaving 6 bases unmatched. Germline CDR1 SGHDT, CDR2 YYEEEE. The CDR3 region is CASSLVRQGGTEAFF. As DNA, the CDR3 is TGTGCCAGCAGCTTGGTCCGACAGGGTGGCACTGAAGCTTTCTTT. Based on the CDR3 plus reference TRBV5-6 and TRBJ1-1, the full variable domain is DAGVTQSPTHLIKTRGQQVTLRCSPKSGHDTVSWYQQALGQGPQFIFQYYEEEERQRGNFPDRFSGHQFPNYSSELNVNALLLGDSALYLCASSLVRQGGTEAFFGQGTRLTVV.

The chain has TRBV19 and TRBJ2-4; 7 nucleotides match TRBD1. Unmatched junction bases numbered 3, after V lost 5 bases and J lost 5 bases. The CDR3 is 13 residues long. The germline V gene encodes CDR1 LNHDA and CDR2 SQIVND (reference sequence). CDR3 sequence reads: CASSETGQNIQYF. The CDR3, as DNA: TGTGCCAGTAGTGAGACAGGGCAAAACATTCAGTACTTC.

The chain recombines TRBV20-1 with TRBJ2-5, with TRBD2 matching 7 bases. V was pared by 3 bases and J by 4 bases, with 5 bases of the junction left unmatched. The CDR3 loop spans 13 amino acids. Germline CDR1 reads DFQATT; CDR2 reads SNEGSKA (reference sequence). The CDR3 is CSARGGVAETQYF. Here the CDR3 DNA reads TGCAGTGCTAGGGGGGGGGTTGCAGAGACCCAGTACTTC.

At least ten counts were recorded for this clonotype. CDR3 loop: CASSLQGTGSSPLHF. In DNA form, the CDR3 reads TGTGCCAGCAGCTTACAGGGCACTGGAAGCTCACCCCTCCACTTT. The chain couples TRBV14 to TRBJ1-6; D perhaps matches TRBD1 (6 bases). The CDR3 totals 15 residues. The V end lost 5 bases, the J end lost 10 bases, and 18 bases lay between the germline ends. In germline, CDR1 is SGHDN, CDR2 FVKESK.

This clonotype was picked up many times. This rearrangement joins TRBV7-9 to TRBJ1-5; TRBD1 agrees at 10 bases. The germline V gene encodes CDR1 SEHNR and CDR2 FQNEAQ (reference sequence). The CDR3 is 15 residues long. V lost 4 bases, J lost 6 bases, and 6 bases stayed unmatched. The DNA for the CDR3 is TGTGCCAGCAGCTCCGGACAGGGGGGAGTTCAGCCCCAGCATTTT. Its translation is CASSSGQGGVQPQHF. Variable domain in full (rest from reference TRBV7-9 and TRBJ1-5): DTGVSQNPRHKITKRGQNVTFRCDPISEHNRLYWYRQTLGQGPEFLTYFQNEAQLEKSRLLSDRFSAERPKGSFSTLEIQRTEQGDSAMYLCASSSGQGGVQPQHFGDGTRLSIL.

The table lists this clonotype with many counts. The V and J genes are TRBV7-6 and TRBJ2-1, with D unclear. Germline CDR1 is SGHVS and CDR2 is FNYEAQ. The CDR3 is 13 residues long. V lost 5 bases and J 4 bases, leaving 9 bases between the germline ends. The CDR3: CASSPSNYNEQFF. The CDR3 DNA reads as TGTGCCAGCAGCCCGTCCAATTACAATGAGCAGTTCTTC.

The sample holds many counts of this clonotype. This chain joins TRBV11-2 and TRBJ2-1; perhaps D is TRBD1 or TRBD2 (5 bases each). The germline gives CDR1 SGHAT, CDR2 FQNNGV. The CDR3 contains 15 residues. Trimming removed 1 base from V and 2 bases from J, with 9 bases in between. CDR3 nucleotides: TGTGCCAGCAGCTTAGTCGGGGCTACCTACAATGAGCAGTTCTTC. Residues: CASSLVGATYNEQFF.

This clonotype was seen at least ten times. The chain joins TRBV7-9 to TRBJ1-6; D uncertain. The V gene's germline CDR1 is SEHNR and CDR2 FQNEAQ (reference sequence). The CDR3 totals 13 residues. Between the trimmed V and J ends, which lost 0 bases and 8 bases, there was a span of 5 bases. The CDR3 DNA sequence: TGTGCCAGCAGCTTAGCGCCGGATTCACCCCTCCACTTT. As protein: CASSLAPDSPLHF.

This clonotype was counted many times. The rearrangement joins TRBV10-3 to TRBJ2-6; D gene ambiguous. This CDR3 is built from 15 residues. The ends were cut back, 4 bases at V and 1 base at J, with 8 bases in the middle. CDR1 is ENHRY and CDR2 is SYGVKD in the germline V gene. CDR3 region: CAISATLSGANVLTF. CDR3 nucleotide sequence: TGTGCCATCAGTGCCACCCTGTCTGGGGCCAACGTCCTGACTTTC.

The table lists this clonotype with many counts. The V gene is TRBV5-1, the J gene TRBJ2-5, with 9 bases aligning to TRBD1. The germline gives CDR1 SGHRS, CDR2 YFSETQ. There are 15 residues in the CDR3. Trimming removed 2 bases from V and 4 bases from J; junction bases left unmatched: 6. The CDR3 bases are TGCGCCAGCAGCTTCTTACAGGGGGCGGGAGAGACCCAGTACTTC. This gives the protein CASSFLQGAGETQYF.

This clonotype came up a few times. The genes are TRBV20-1 and TRBJ2-1; 9 bases match TRBD2. CDR3 length equals 14 residues. Germline CDR1 is DFQATT and CDR2 is SNEGSKA (reference sequence). The V gene end was trimmed by 5 bases and the J gene end by 6 bases; junction bases not matched to a gene: 8. The CDR3 region is CSADPGLAFNEQFF. The DNA of the CDR3 is TGCAGTGCTGACCCGGGACTAGCCTTCAATGAGCAGTTCTTC.

Many counts were recorded for this clonotype. The chain employs TRBV28 and TRBJ1-1, with D possibly being TRBD1 (5 bases). V was cut by 5 bases and J by 4 bases, with 17 bases left in between. The germline V gene encodes CDR1 MDHEN and CDR2 SYDVKM. The CDR3 covers 15 residues. The CDR3 DNA reads as TGTGCCAGCAGTCGCCTCCAGGGACGGGGCACTGAAGCTTTCTTT. Its translation: CASSRLQGRGTEAFF.

This clonotype was seen at least ten times. The gene calls are TRBV28 and TRBJ1-1; the D is unclear. The CDR3 extends over 15 amino acids. Trimming stripped 2 bases from V and 1 base from J, with 11 bases between. Germline loops: CDR1 MDHEN, CDR2 SYDVKM. CDR3 sequence reads: CASSLGSGGNTEAFF. CDR3 DNA sequence: TGTGCCAGCAGTTTAGGTAGTGGAGGGAACACTGAAGCTTTCTTT.

This clonotype was recorded many times. The chain uses TRBV11-2 and TRBJ2-5; 7 bases align to TRBD2. J gave up 1 base and V 5 bases, and 7 bases lay outside the gene matches. The CDR3 consists of 15 residues. The germline V gene has CDR1 SGHAT and CDR2 FQNNGV. CDR3 nucleotides: TGTGCCAGCAGCCCAGCGGGGAGACTCCAAGAGACCCAGTACTTC. Translating it yields CASSPAGRLQETQYF.

CDR3 amino acids: CASSRGDRISGANVLTF. The CDR3 DNA reads TGTGCCAGCAGCCGAGGGGACAGGATCTCTGGGGCCAACGTCCTGACTTTC. V is TRBV3-1 and J is TRBJ2-6; 8 bases line up with TRBD1. The ends lost 4 bases at V and 0 bases at J; junction bases unmatched: 5. Germline V gene data show CDR1 as LGHDT and CDR2 as YNNKEL (reference sequence). This CDR3 region has 17 residues.

This clonotype was recorded a few times. The chain links TRBV20-1 to TRBJ2-1, with 9 bases matching TRBD2. Germline V CDR1 and CDR2: DFQATT, SNEGSKA (reference sequence). The junction had 12 bases not matched to a gene; V was cut back by 6 bases and J by 6 bases. The CDR3 is 15 amino acids. The CDR3 region is CSALAGGGAVNEQFF. The CDR3 DNA reads as TGCAGTGCCCTCGCCGGCGGGGGGGCCGTCAATGAGCAGTTCTTC.

The gene calls are TRBV2 and TRBJ1-1; weak D call: TRBD1 (6 bases). V lost 8 bases and J 2 bases, leaving 15 bases between the germline ends. Per the germline V gene, CDR1 is SNHLY and CDR2 is FYNNEI. The CDR3 consists of 14 residues. The CDR3 DNA sequence: TGTGCCAGCTACAGGGAAAGAGGAAACACTGAAGCTTTCTTT. Amino acids: CASYRERGNTEAFF.

The chain is built from TRBV5-1 and TRBJ2-6; maybe TRBD2 (5 bases). Germline CDR1 SGHRS, CDR2 YFSETQ. Trimming pared 7 bases from V and 0 bases from J, leaving 11 bases between. The CDR3 extends over 15 amino acids. The CDR3 nucleotides are TGCGCCAGCTCTGGACTCCGCTCTGGGGCCAACGTCCTGACTTTC. Residues: CASSGLRSGANVLTF.

On this clonotype: A much larger clone lies a single base off, so this may be a read error. The rearrangement links TRBV27 to TRBJ1-5, with no clear D. This CDR3 is 13 amino acids long. Germline V gives CDR1 MNHEY, CDR2 SMNVEV (reference sequence). CDR3 in amino acids: CASSISPGWSQHF. The CDR3 DNA is TGTGCCAGCAGTATATCCCCCGGTTGGTCCCAGCATTTT.